This T cell receptor (beta chain) was observed in a study of T cells after yellow fever vaccination. This clonotype was seen a handful of times. One entry per CDR3 protein results from TCRdb running MiXCR on the 5' RACE reads. The sample consists of around 250,000 distinct CDR3 sequences, over 4.5% of them appearing once. The length of the CDR3 is 13 residues. V gave up 7 bases and J gave up 7 bases, with 13 bases separating them. The sample in question was CD4+ T cells sorted from PBMCs, obtained on the day of the yellow fever booster vaccination. The chain couples TRBV12-3 or TRBV12-4 to TRBJ2-2, with D perhaps TRBD2 (6 bases). The clonotype originates from a man aged 18 to 29 who received the YFV17D yellow fever vaccine. The CDR3 nucleotides read TGTGCCAGCACCGTTTGGGGGGTCGGGGAGCTGTTTTTT. Protein product: CASTVWGVGELFF.